Shown below are 14 T cell receptor beta chains from a single sample sequenced in a study of cytomegalovirus exposure and HLA in healthy donors. TCRdb's table, derived via immunoSEQ multiplex PCR, lists solely in-frame clones and lacks some. The sample has roughly 56,000 clones, about 94% seen once; the top ten hold 2% to 2.5%. Sequenced: PBMCs. All receptors derive from a man between 18 and 35 years old in good health and CMV-seronegative.

The chain uses TRBV13 and TRBJ2-1; TRBD2 matches 12 bases. The germline V gene encodes CDR1 PRHDT and CDR2 FYEKMQ (reference sequence). The CDR3 is 18 amino acids. The V and J ends lost 0 bases and 2 bases, in that order; junction bases with no gene match: 5. The CDR3 bases are TGTGCCAGCAGCTTAGGGACCGGACTAGCGGGGCCCTACAATGAGCAGTTCTTC. It encodes CASSLGTGLAGPYNEQFF. The variable domain in full, completed from reference TRBV13 and TRBJ2-1, reads AAGVIQSPRHLIKEKRETATLKCYPIPRHDTVYWYQQGPGQDPQFLISFYEKMQSDKGSIPDRFSAQQFSDYHSELNMSSLELGDSALYFCASSLGTGLAGPYNEQFFGPGTRLTVL.

V and J are TRBV6-1 and TRBJ2-2; D unclear. Trimming removed 5 bases at V and 0 bases at J, with 7 bases between. The CDR3 length is 14 residues. Germline CDR1 and CDR2: MNHNS and SASEGT. DNA for the CDR3: TGTGCCAGCAGTTTCCTCGCGAACACCGGGGAGCTGTTTTTT. This sequence encodes CASSFLANTGELFF.

The rearrangement links TRBV12-5 to TRBJ2-7; D not certain. Germline V gene lookup returns CDR1 LGHNT and CDR2 FRNRAP. V shed 4 bases and J shed 6 bases, with 13 bases lying between them. The CDR3 extends over 13 amino acids. DNA for the CDR3: TGTGCTAGTGGTTCTCCCCCAACAGTCGAGCAGTACTTC. Amino acid sequence: CASGSPPTVEQYF. Combining the CDR3 with reference TRBV12-5 and TRBJ2-7 gives the whole variable domain DARVTQTPRHKVTEMGQEVTMRCQPILGHNTVFWYRQTMMQGLELLAYFRNRAPLDDSGMPKDRFSAEMPDATLATLKIQPSEPRDSAVYFCASGSPPTVEQYFGPGTRLTVT.

This clone appeared a single time. The chain recombines TRBV9 with TRBJ2-2, with 7 nucleotides matching TRBD2. The CDR3 loop spans 14 amino acids. Germline-derived CDR1 and CDR2 are SGDLS and YYNGEE. The ends lost 5 bases at V and 3 bases at J; junction bases unmatched: 4. CDR3 region: CASRGGSDTGELFF. The CDR3 nucleotides read TGTGCCAGCAGGGGCGGGAGCGACACCGGGGAGCTGTTTTTT.

The chain recombines TRBV27 with TRBJ2-4; TRBD2 agrees at 7 bases. This CDR3 is 15 amino acids long. V gave up 3 bases and J gave up 2 bases; unmatched junction bases: 4. CDR1 and CDR2 from the germline V gene are MNHEY and SMNVEV (reference sequence). The DNA for the CDR3 is TGTGCCAGCAGTTTGCTAGCGGAGTCCAAAAACATTCAGTACTTC. Translated, it gives CASSLLAESKNIQYF.

The chain employs TRBV4-3 and TRBJ2-3; 9 bases agree with TRBD2. Germline trimming cut 1 base from V and 5 bases from J; bases unmatched to any gene: 7. The CDR3 is 16 residues long. Germline CDR1 is LGHNA and CDR2 is YSLEER. Here the CDR3 DNA reads TGCGCCAGCAGCCAAGGCATAGCGGGAGCGGGAGATACGCAGTATTTT. This codes for CASSQGIAGAGDTQYF.

The chain employs TRBV5-4 and TRBJ2-5; possibly TRBD2 for D (5 bases). Trimming removed 4 bases from V and 5 bases from J, with 15 bases in between. This CDR3 is built from 14 residues. Germline assignment: CDR1 SGHNT and CDR2 YYREEE (reference sequence). The DNA of the CDR3 is TGTGCCAGCAGCGACGATCGAGGCGGGGAGACCCAGTACTTC. This gives the protein CASSDDRGGETQYF.

The rearrangement uses TRBV6-5 and TRBJ1-1; D ambiguous. The germline V gene has CDR1 MNHEY and CDR2 SVGAGI. Trimming took off 5 bases at V and 1 base at J, with 8 bases between the two ends. The CDR3 is 13 residues long. CDR3 sequence: CASSARGNTEAFF. The CDR3 nucleotides are TGTGCCAGCAGTGCCCGGGGGAACACTGAAGCTTTCTTT.

The V gene is TRBV28, the J gene TRBJ2-5, with TRBD1 matching over 9 bases. This CDR3 contains 15 residues. The V gene end was trimmed by 4 bases and the J gene end by 5 bases; junction bases not matched to a gene: 8. Per germline, CDR1 MDHEN and CDR2 SYDVKM. The chain's CDR3 is CASSWDRVEGETQYF. CDR3 coding DNA: TGTGCCAGCAGTTGGGACAGGGTGGAAGGGGAGACCCAGTACTTC.

The chain recombines TRBV29-1 with TRBJ2-1, with unresolved D. V was shortened by 1 base and J by 4 bases, with 14 bases between the two germline ends. Germline CDR1 SQVTM, CDR2 ANQGSEA. The CDR3 runs to 15 residues. CDR3 nucleotides: TGCAGCGTTGAAGTTCTAGTGTTGGCTTACAATGAGCAGTTCTTC. This sequence encodes CSVEVLVLAYNEQFF.

The chain links TRBV5-8 to TRBJ2-2; 7 bases match TRBD2. V gave up 4 bases and J gave up 5 bases; unmatched junction bases: 11. The germline CDR1 and CDR2 sequences are SGHTS and YDEGEE. The CDR3 extends over 16 amino acids. The DNA for the CDR3 is TGTGCCAGCAGCCCCAAACGCGGGAGCTCGACCGGGGAGCTGTTTTTT. Amino acid sequence: CASSPKRGSSTGELFF.

The CDR3 DNA sequence: TGTGCCATCAGTGTTACGGGTGAGCAGTTCTTC. It codes for CAISVTGEQFF. V usage is TRBV10-3 and J usage is TRBJ2-1; D gene unclear. Germline CDR1 and CDR2: ENHRY and SYGVKD. The CDR3 is 11 residues long. V gave up 4 bases and J gave up 9 bases, with 7 bases separating them.

This chain uses TRBV5-1 with TRBJ2-7, with unresolved D. Trimming took 0 bases from V and 7 from J, leaving 20 bases between them. Germline CDR1 is SGHRS and CDR2 is YFSETQ. The CDR3 totals 16 residues. Written as DNA, the CDR3 is TGCGCCAGCAGCTTGGCCCCAGGCAGCTCGCAGTGGGAGCAGTACTTC. Translating it yields CASSLAPGSSQWEQYF.

The count of this clone is one. This chain joins TRBV7-8 and TRBJ2-3; 8 bases are a match to TRBD2. This CDR3 contains 16 residues. From germline, CDR1 is SGHVS and CDR2 FQNEAQ. V trimming: 2 bases; J trimming: 2 bases; junction bases outside the gene matches: 6. The CDR3 spells CASSLTAGDPTDTQYF. CDR3 in DNA: TGTGCCAGCAGCTTAACAGCGGGAGATCCCACAGATACGCAGTATTTT.